The 28 T cell receptor beta chains given below trace back to one sample, sequenced in a study of vaccination effects on CD4 cells after COVID-19. The antigens for these receptors are not known. CD4+ T cells specific for antigen were expanded with viral peptide pools by the ViraFEST assay before sequencing. Culture proceeded for roughly ten days, and CD4+ T cells were then isolated. All participants had two doses of either the BNT162b2 or mRNA-1273 vaccine. The data were produced by immunoSEQ multiplex PCR, yet TCRdb's version contains in-frame clones alone and is incomplete. This table has tens of thousands of clones, 75% to 85% appearing once. The material sequenced was CD4+ T cells from PBMCs cultured with HCoV-229E spike peptides, taken after COVID-19 vaccination. The receptors shown here come from a human donor who received a COVID-19 vaccine.

This rearrangement joins TRBV7-2 to TRBJ1-1; 7 bases are a match to TRBD1. V gave up 5 bases and J gave up 8 bases; unmatched junction bases: 8. Germline V gives CDR1 SGHTA, CDR2 FQGNSA. This CDR3 contains 13 residues. CDR3: CASSQATGFEAFF. The CDR3 DNA follows: TGTGCCAGCAGCCAGGCGACAGGGTTCGAAGCTTTCTTT.

The chain is built from TRBV24-1 and TRBJ2-3; D is possibly TRBD1 (6 bases). The CDR3 has 15 residues. Trimming pared 1 base from V and 5 bases from J, leaving 12 bases between. CDR1 KGHDR and CDR2 SFDVKD come from the germline V gene. CDR3 DNA: TGTGCCACCAGTGATTTTCAGGGGCCAGGAGATACGCAGTATTTT. Protein sequence: CATSDFQGPGDTQYF.

This clone came up once. This chain uses TRBV2 with TRBJ1-2; maybe TRBD1 (5 bases). The CDR3 consists of 13 residues. Germline V gene data show CDR1 as SNHLY and CDR2 as FYNNEI. V was trimmed by 11 bases and J by 0 bases, leaving 13 bases between them. The CDR3 DNA reads as TGTGCCGACAGAGGAGGAACTAACTATGGCTACACCTTC. It yields the protein CADRGGTNYGYTF.

This sequence joins TRBV19 and TRBJ2-3; perhaps TRBD2 as D (5 bases). The CDR3 sequence is 14 residues long. V was pared by 3 bases and J by 0 bases, with 7 bases between. Germline values: CDR1 LNHDA, CDR2 SQIVND (reference sequence). CDR3 DNA: TGTGCCAGTAGTATCGGAGGAAGCACAGATACGCAGTATTTT. As protein: CASSIGGSTDTQYF.

The V call is TRBV5-1, the J call TRBJ2-5, with 9 nucleotides matching TRBD1. V was clipped by 4 bases and J by 5 bases; unmatched bases: 15. CDR1 is SGHRS, CDR2 YFSETQ, per germline. This CDR3 has 17 residues. The CDR3 DNA sequence: TGCGCCAGCAGCCCGATCCCAGACAGGGGGGGATTGGAGACCCAGTACTTC. It translates to CASSPIPDRGGLETQYF.

The J gene is TRBJ1-5, the V gene TRBV28; 8 nucleotides match TRBD1. Germline CDR1 is MDHEN and CDR2 is SYDVKM. J gave up 4 bases and V 4 bases, and 6 bases lay outside the gene matches. This CDR3 is built from 15 residues. The CDR3 DNA follows: TGTGCCAGCAGTTCCGGACAGGGCAGGAATCAGCCCCAGCATTTT. Translating it yields CASSSGQGRNQPQHF. Full variable domain (rest looked up from reference TRBV28 and TRBJ1-5): DVKVTQSSRYLVKRTGEKVFLECVQDMDHENMFWYRQDPGLGLRLIYFSYDVKMKEKGDIPEGYSVSREKKERFSLILESASTNQTSMYLCASSSGQGRNQPQHFGDGTRLSIL.

The chain employs TRBV5-1 and TRBJ2-3; 8 bases map to TRBD1. The CDR3 sequence is 12 residues long. Looked up from germline, CDR1 is SGHRS and CDR2 is YFSETQ. V shed 4 bases, J shed 9 bases, and the junction held 4 bases outside the gene matches. The CDR3 nucleotides read TGCGCCAGCAGCCTAGGACAGGGAACGCAGTATTTT. It encodes CASSLGQGTQYF.

This clone occurred once. The genes are TRBV14 and TRBJ2-7; D gene ambiguous. Trimming removed 3 bases at V and 4 bases at J, with 7 bases between. Germline V gene lookup returns CDR1 SGHDN and CDR2 FVKESK. The CDR3 spans 12 residues. CDR3 amino acids: CASSQSSYEQYV. CDR3 bases: TGTGCCAGCAGCCAGTCTTCGTACGAGCAGTACGTC.

The chain couples TRBV2 to TRBJ1-5, with 7 bases fitting TRBD1. After removal of 6 bases from V and 0 bases from J, the junction contained 2 bases not matched to a gene. There are 14 residues in the CDR3. Germline V gene sequence: CDR1 SNHLY, CDR2 FYNNEI. In DNA form, the CDR3 reads TGTGCCAGCAGGACAGGGCCTAGCAATCAGCCCCAGCATTTT. Translated: CASRTGPSNQPQHF.

The chain is built from TRBV6-5 and TRBJ2-7, with TRBD1 as a possible D gene (5 bases). The V gene lost 8 bases and the J gene lost 3 bases, with 8 bases spanning the gap. The CDR3 totals 11 residues. From germline, CDR1 is MNHEY and CDR2 SVGAGI. The DNA for the CDR3 is TGTGCCAGCGTTCAGGGCTACGAGCAGTACGTC. This codes for CASVQGYEQYV.

The chain combines TRBV7-2 with TRBJ2-1; no clear D. Germline V gene sequence: CDR1 SGHTA, CDR2 FQGNSA. The CDR3 spans 15 residues. V was clipped by 0 bases and J by 0 bases, with 6 bases between them. As DNA, the CDR3 is TGTGCCAGCAGCTTAGCCTCCAGCTCCTACAATGAGCAGTTCTTC. It translates to CASSLASSSYNEQFF.

This rearrangement joins TRBV28 to TRBJ1-2; maybe TRBD1 (5 bases). The CDR3 extends over 13 amino acids. Germline lookup yields CDR1 MDHEN and CDR2 SYDVKM. The germline V and J ends were trimmed by 2 bases and 4 bases, with 8 bases remaining between them. The CDR3: CASSLGHLYGYTF. CDR3 DNA sequence: TGTGCCAGCAGTTTAGGACACCTCTATGGCTACACCTTC.

The J gene is TRBJ1-1, the V gene TRBV2; TRBD1 might be the D (5 bases). The CDR3 is 13 amino acids. The germline V and J ends were trimmed by 3 bases and 7 bases, with 12 bases remaining between them. Per germline, CDR1 SNHLY and CDR2 FYNNEI. CDR3 in DNA: TGTGCCAGCAGTGAGAGGGGAGAAAATGAAGCTTTCTTT. Translated: CASSERGENEAFF.

This chain uses TRBV7-9 with TRBJ1-1, with D possibly matching TRBD1 (5 bases). CDR1 SEHNR and CDR2 FQNEAQ come from the germline V gene (reference sequence). Trimming removed 2 bases from V and 1 base from J, with 8 bases in between. The CDR3 runs to 14 residues. The CDR3 coding sequence is TGTGCCAGCAGCTTACTACAGGAGAACACTGAAGCTTTCTTT. Translating it yields CASSLLQENTEAFF. Complete variable domain (other parts from reference TRBV7-9 and TRBJ1-1): DTGVSQNPRHKITKRGQNVTFRCDPISEHNRLYWYRQTLGQGPEFLTYFQNEAQLEKSRLLSDRFSAERPKGSFSTLEIQRTEQGDSAMYLCASSLLQENTEAFFGQGTRLTVV.

The gene calls are TRBV3-1 (or the pseudogene TRBV3-2) and TRBJ2-2, with D hard to call. The CDR3 spans 13 residues. Trimming took 4 bases from V and 2 from J, leaving 5 bases between them. In germline, CDR1 is LGHDT, CDR2 YNNKEL (reference sequence). The CDR3 spells CASSRINTGELFF. Here the CDR3 DNA reads TGTGCCAGCAGCCGCATTAACACCGGGGAGCTGTTTTTT.

Comments on this clone: The junction does not match germline at one end; this may be a read error. The V gene is TRBV11-1, the J gene TRBJ2-1; no firm D call. CDR3 size: 12 residues. Germline CDR1 and CDR2: SGHAT and FQDESV (reference sequence). CDR3 coding DNA: TGTGCCAGCAGCTTTGGTTATAGGGCGGCGGTCTTC. Its translation is CASSFGYRAAVF.

This sequence joins TRBV7-2 and TRBJ2-5; 12 bases are shared with TRBD2. V trimming: 4 bases; J trimming: 2 bases; junction bases outside the gene matches: 8. Germline CDR1 reads SGHTA; CDR2 reads FQGNSA. This CDR3 is 17 amino acids long. The CDR3 here is CASSSSGGAYRQETQYF. Here the CDR3 DNA reads TGTGCCAGCAGCTCTAGCGGGGGGGCCTATCGGCAAGAGACCCAGTACTTC.

The chain is built from TRBV3-1 (or the pseudogene TRBV3-2) and TRBJ1-2, with 9 nucleotides matching TRBD1. Per germline, CDR1 LGHDT and CDR2 YNNKEL (reference sequence). J was trimmed by 12 bases and V by 5 bases; bases with no gene match: 10. There are 13 residues in the CDR3. This CDR3 is CASSDQGGTGNTF. In DNA form, the CDR3 reads TGTGCCAGCAGCGACCAGGGGGGGACAGGGAACACCTTC.

This chain connects TRBV15 to TRBJ2-7; TRBD1 matches 7 bases. CDR3 size: 13 residues. CDR1 and CDR2 (germline): LNHNV, YYDKDF (reference sequence). The CDR3 DNA is TGTAACTGGAGGACAGGCGATTCCTACGAGCAGTACGTC. This encodes CNWRTGDSYEQYV.

This chain uses TRBV5-5 with TRBJ2-2; D assignment may be TRBD1 or TRBD2 (5 bases each). CDR1 SGHKS and CDR2 YYEKEE come from the germline V gene (reference sequence). This CDR3 region has 16 residues. Between the trimmed V and J ends, which lost 2 bases and 6 bases, there was a span of 17 bases. CDR3 coding DNA: TGTGCCAGCAGCTTTCCCGGGACCCCAATTTCCGGGGAGCTGTTTTTT. Translated, it gives CASSFPGTPISGELFF.

V gene TRBV19 combines with J gene TRBJ2-1, with TRBD1 matching 9 bases. Looked up from germline, CDR1 is LNHDA and CDR2 is SQIVND (reference sequence). Trimming removed 5 bases from V and 9 bases from J; junction bases left unmatched: 11. The CDR3 runs 15 residues. The CDR3: CASSLHRDREIEQFF. In DNA, the CDR3 is TGTGCCAGTAGTCTCCACCGGGACAGGGAAATTGAGCAGTTCTTC.

The chain joins TRBV7-2 to TRBJ1-2; D uncertain. V lost 2 bases and J lost 5, with 12 bases in between. Germline V lookup: CDR1 SGHTA, CDR2 FQGNSA. The CDR3 loop spans 14 amino acids. The CDR3 sequence is CASSLTAQSYGYTF. In DNA, the CDR3 is TGTGCCAGCAGCTTAACAGCCCAATCTTATGGCTACACCTTC. The whole variable domain, remainder taken from reference TRBV7-2 and TRBJ1-2, is GAGVSQSPSNKVTEKGKDVELRCDPISGHTALYWYRQSLGQGLEFLIYFQGNSAPDKSGLPSDRFSAERTGGSVSTLTIQRTQQEDSAVYLCASSLTAQSYGYTFGSGTRLTVV.

V and J are TRBV5-1 and TRBJ1-1, with 8 bases that match TRBD1. With V trimmed by 4 bases and J by 8 bases, 7 bases remained unmatched. This CDR3 contains 13 residues. The germline V gene has CDR1 SGHRS and CDR2 YFSETQ. The CDR3 bases are TGCGCCAGCAGCGTGGACAGGGAAAGGGAAGCTTTCTTT. This translates into CASSVDREREAFF.

This clone turned up a few times. V usage is TRBV25-1 and J usage is TRBJ1-2, with 9 bases fitting TRBD1. Germline V CDR1 and CDR2: MGHDK, SYGVNS. CDR3 length: 14 amino acids. V lost 6 bases to trimming and J lost 8 bases; unmatched junction nucleotides: 10. CDR3 residues: CASRPGQGSGGYTF. Written as DNA, the CDR3 is TGTGCCAGCAGGCCGGGACAGGGATCTGGAGGCTACACCTTC.

The V and J genes are TRBV19 and TRBJ2-3; possibly TRBD2 for D (6 bases). CDR3 length: 14 residues. The V and J ends lost 5 bases and 2 bases respectively, with 11 bases between them. Germline CDR1 is LNHDA and CDR2 is SQIVND (reference sequence). DNA of the CDR3: TGTGCCAGTAGTGGGGCGGGGTTCACAGATACGCAGTATTTT. It encodes CASSGAGFTDTQYF. Drawing the rest from reference TRBV19 and TRBJ2-3, the complete variable domain is DGGITQSPKYLFRKEGQNVTLSCEQNLNHDAMYWYRQDPGQGLRLIYYSQIVNDFQKGDIAEGYSVSREKKESFPLTVTSAQKNPTAFYLCASSGAGFTDTQYFGPGTRLTVL.

The chain carries TRBV6-2 or TRBV6-3 and TRBJ1-4; TRBD1 aligns across 8 bases. The CDR3 is made up of 15 amino acids. Germline CDR1 reads MNHEY; CDR2 reads SVGEGT. V shed 5 bases and J 7 bases; nucleotides not matched to a gene: 9. CDR3 bases: TGTGCCAGCAGTAGCGGACAGGGCGGGACTGAAAAACTGTTTTTT. Translation: CASSSGQGGTEKLFF.

The J gene is TRBJ2-2, the V gene TRBV24-1; the match to TRBD1 covers 7 bases. The CDR3 has 19 residues. CDR1 KGHDR and CDR2 SFDVKD come from the germline V gene. After removal of 0 bases from V and 0 bases from J, the junction contained 9 bases not matched to a gene. CDR3 nucleotide sequence: TGTGCCACCAGTGATTTGCCGTGGAGACAGGGAGCGAACACCGGGGAGCTGTTTTTT. It translates to CATSDLPWRQGANTGELFF.

This clone was seen more than once but under ten times. The V call is TRBV5-4, the J call TRBJ1-3; D not certain. The CDR3 covers 13 residues. Trimming removed 5 bases from V and 4 bases from J, with 10 bases in between. CDR1 is SGHNT, CDR2 YYREEE, per germline (reference sequence). CDR3 nucleotides: TGTGCCAGCAGTCAGCGTCAAGGAAACACCATATATTTT. This sequence encodes CASSQRQGNTIYF.